What follows is one T cell receptor (beta chain) and its context. No antigen is known for it. Using a J-beta primer mix together with a sample-barcoded 5' primer, a second PCR was run for roughly 7 to 12 cycles. The template-switch adaptor, which had 12 random nucleotides, put a tag on each cDNA molecule. Every sample gave at least 2.5 million paired-end reads containing CDR3. MiXCR was run by TCRdb on the 5' RACE reads, yielding one entry per CDR3 protein. The profile shows around 1.5 million distinct CDR3 sequences, about 31% of them singletons. This specimen comes from a study of blood T cells in healthy people across ages. Findings and limits, study-wide: Unsorted PBMC material precluded a definitive naive versus antigen-experienced comparison.

Sequencing was performed on blood. This receptor was identified in a woman in her twenties or thirties in good health.

Here the CDR3 reads CSASMQGANYGYTF. The CDR3 coding sequence is TGCAGTGCTAGCATGCAGGGGGCCAACTATGGCTACACCTTC. This sequence joins TRBV20-1 and TRBJ1-2, with 8 bases that match TRBD1. The J segment lost 2 bases and the V segment lost 3 bases, leaving 5 bases of the junction unmatched. This CDR3 has 14 residues. Germline CDR1 is DFQATT and CDR2 is SNEGSKA (reference sequence).